This TCR beta chain originates from a study of T cells in women clearing cervical HPV infection. Worth noting for this clone: The sequenced fragment ends 3 residues before the CDR3 boundary, so the rest is inferred from the germline J gene.

The table came from immunoSEQ multiplex PCR; TCRdb's copy has only in-frame clones and leaves some out. The sample holds about 23,000 clones. CDR3 length: 15 residues. Germline assignment: CDR1 SEHNR and CDR2 FQNEAQ (reference sequence). Cervical HPV DNA detected by MY09/MY11 PCR, typed by dot-blot. The clonotype originates from a woman between 18 and 70 years old with a cervical HPV16 infection that either progressed to CIN3+ or cleared (not recorded which). The sequenced sample was blood buffy coat. The chain links TRBV7-9 to TRBJ1-2; a weak D match, TRBD1 (5 bases). This CDR3 is CASSSSSGGLPTYTF. The part of the CDR3 DNA that was read is TGTGCCAGCAGCTCCTCTAGCGGGGGACTCCCCACC.